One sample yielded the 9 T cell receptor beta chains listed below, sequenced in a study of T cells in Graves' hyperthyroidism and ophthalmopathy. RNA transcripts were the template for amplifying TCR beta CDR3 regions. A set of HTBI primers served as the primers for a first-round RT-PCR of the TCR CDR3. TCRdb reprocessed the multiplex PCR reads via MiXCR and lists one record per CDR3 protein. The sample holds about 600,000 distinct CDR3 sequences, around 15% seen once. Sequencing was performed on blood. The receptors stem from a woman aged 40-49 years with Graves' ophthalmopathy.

The CDR3 region is CASRAEAGVAQPQHF. The CDR3 bases are TGTGCCAGCAGGGCTGAAGCCGGCGTTGCTCAGCCCCAGCATTTT. This sequence joins TRBV6-2 or TRBV6-3 and TRBJ1-5; D uncertain. CDR1 and CDR2 from the germline V gene are MNHEY and SVGEGT. The V gene lost 6 bases and the J gene lost 6 bases, with 18 bases spanning the gap. This CDR3 has 15 residues.

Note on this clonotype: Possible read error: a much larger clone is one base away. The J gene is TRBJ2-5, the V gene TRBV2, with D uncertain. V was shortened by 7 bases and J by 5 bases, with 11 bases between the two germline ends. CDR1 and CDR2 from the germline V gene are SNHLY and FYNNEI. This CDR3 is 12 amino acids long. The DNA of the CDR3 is TGTGCCAGCACGTCCGACGGTGAGACCCAGTACTTC. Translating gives CASTSDGETQYF. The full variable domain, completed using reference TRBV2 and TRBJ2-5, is EPEVTQTPSHQVTQMGQEVILRCVPISNHLYFYWYRQILGQKVEFLVSFYNNEISEKSEIFDDQFSVERPDGSNFTLKIRSTKLEDSAMYFCASTSDGETQYFGPGTRLLVL.

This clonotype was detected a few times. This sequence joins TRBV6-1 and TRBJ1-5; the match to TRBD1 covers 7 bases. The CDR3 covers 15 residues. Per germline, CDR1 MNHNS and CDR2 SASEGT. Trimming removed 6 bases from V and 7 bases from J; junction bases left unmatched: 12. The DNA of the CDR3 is TGTGCCAGCAGCCCCAGACAGGGCCCCAACCAGCCCCAGCATTTT. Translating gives CASSPRQGPNQPQHF.

The CDR3 DNA reads TGCGCCAGCAGCCAAGTCCCGCCCCCGGGAGCGAACACCGGGGAGCTGTTTTTT. It is translated as CASSQVPPPGANTGELFF. The chain joins TRBV4-1 to TRBJ2-2, with D possibly being TRBD2 (6 bases). CDR3 length: 18 amino acids. V lost 1 base and J 0 bases, leaving 15 bases between the germline ends. Germline V gene lookup returns CDR1 MGHRA and CDR2 YSYEKL.

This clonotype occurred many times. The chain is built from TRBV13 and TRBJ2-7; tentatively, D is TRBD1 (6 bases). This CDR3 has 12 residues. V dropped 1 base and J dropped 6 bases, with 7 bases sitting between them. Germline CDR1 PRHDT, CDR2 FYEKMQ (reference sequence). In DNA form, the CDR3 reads TGTGCCAGCAGCTTAGTCAGGGGCGAGCAGTACTTC. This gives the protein CASSLVRGEQYF.

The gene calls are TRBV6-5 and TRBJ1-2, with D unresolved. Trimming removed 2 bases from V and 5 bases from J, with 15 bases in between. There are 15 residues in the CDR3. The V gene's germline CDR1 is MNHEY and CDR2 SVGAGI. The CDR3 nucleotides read TGTGCCAGCAGTTACCCCACCTCGGCCCCTTATGGCTACACCTTC. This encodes CASSYPTSAPYGYTF.

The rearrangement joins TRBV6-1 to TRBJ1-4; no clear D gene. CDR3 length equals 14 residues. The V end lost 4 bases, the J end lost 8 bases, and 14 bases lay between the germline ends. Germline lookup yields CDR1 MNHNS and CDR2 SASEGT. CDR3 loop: CASSGAGEMEKLFF. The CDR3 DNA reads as TGTGCCAGCAGTGGGGCCGGGGAAATGGAAAAACTGTTTTTT.

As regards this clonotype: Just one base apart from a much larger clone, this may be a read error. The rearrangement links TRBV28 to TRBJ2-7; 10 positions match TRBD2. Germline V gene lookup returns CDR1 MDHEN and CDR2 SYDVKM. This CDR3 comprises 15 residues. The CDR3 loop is CVSSFSGRRPYEQYF. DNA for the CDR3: TGTGTCAGCAGTTTTAGCGGGAGGCGGCCCTACGAGCAGTACTTC.

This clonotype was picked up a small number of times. CDR3 loop: CASTGGTENSIEQFF. Written as DNA, the CDR3 is TGTGCCAGCACCGGCGGGACAGAGAATTCGATTGAGCAGTTCTTC. The chain recombines TRBV12-3 or TRBV12-4 with TRBJ2-1; a possible D gene is TRBD1 (7 bases). The CDR3 extends over 15 amino acids. Trimming removed 7 bases from V and 9 bases from J, with 22 bases in between.